This T cell receptor (beta chain) appears in the sequencing data of a study of tissue T cells after allogeneic stem cell transplantation. Produced via immunoSEQ multiplex PCR; TCRdb's table is partial and in-frame only. The sample contains 7,800 or so clones, approximately 35% of which appear only once. Study-wide findings and caveats: Within patients, tissue anatomy strongly shaped TCR repertoire composition.

Specified time point: mouse harvest day 14 after allogeneic transplant. Mouse grafts combined 10^7 T-cell-depleted bone marrow cells with 10^6 splenic CD5+ T cells. The CDR3 covers 14 residues. Germline-derived CDR1 and CDR2 are NNHDY and SYVADS. V was shortened by 0 bases and J by 5 bases, with 8 bases between the two germline ends. As regards this clone: Its antigen is as yet unknown. Gene and germline names: mouse. The CDR3 end lies 1 residue beyond the end of the read and is filled in from the germline J gene.

The rearrangement links TRBV13-3 to TRBJ1-4, with a weak D call TRBD1 (5 bases). Source material: skin. The sequence derives from a female BALB/c mouse given C57BL/6 T cells with graft-versus-host disease after an allogeneic hematopoietic cell transplant. The CDR3 DNA, read in part, is TGTGCCAGCAGTGATGCCAGGGAGAACGAAAGATTATTT. This encodes CASSDARENERLF. The full CDR3 reads CASSDARENERLFF.